This is a list of T cell receptor beta chains from one sample in a study of CD8+ T cells in alopecia areata. Only in-frame clones appear in the TCRdb table, and some are missing; sequencing was by immunoSEQ multiplex PCR. The top ten hold approximately 20% of the sample, which has roughly 140,000 clones, 45% to 60% seen once. The sample consisted of CD8+ T cells sorted from blood, taken at week 0. The source of these receptors is a human donor with alopecia areata. The CDR3 runs from the conserved cysteine through the conserved F or W. D genes are given only for firm matches. Clone size appears in some rows only: once, few, many, or a class for an expanded clone.

NA | few | TRBJ1-1 | TRBV6-6 | TGTGCCAGCAGTTCCCGGTCCGAGGAAGCTTTCTTT | CASSSRSEEAFF
TRBD2 | NA | TRBJ2-7 | TRBV4-3 | TGCGCCAGCAGCCAAGATAGGCGGGGGTTAGGCGAGCAGTACTTC | CASSQDRRGLGEQYF
NA | many | TRBJ2-7 | TRBV10-3 | TGTGCCATCGCCCCTGGGAATGGGGCCTACGAGCAGTACTTC | CAIAPGNGAYEQYF
NA | NA | TRBJ2-4 | TRBV30 | TGTGCCTGGAGTGTCAGTCACACCAAAAACATTCAGTACTTC | CAWSVSHTKNIQYF
NA | NA | TRBJ2-3 | TRBV27 | TGTGCCAGCAGACGGGACTTTTCAGATACGCAGTATTTT | CASRRDFSDTQYF
TRBD1 | NA | TRBJ1-1 | TRBV30 | TGTGCCTCAACAGGGGGGGCTGGCACTGAAGCTTTCTTT | CASTGGAGTEAFF
NA | NA | TRBJ2-7 | TRBV4-3 | TGCGCCAGCAGCCAATCAAACGGACAGCCCTACGAGCAGTACTTC | CASSQSNGQPYEQYF
TRBD2 | NA | TRBJ2-7 | TRBV6-5 | TGTGCCAGCAGTGTAGCGGGAGAATCCTACGAGCAGTACTTC | CASSVAGESYEQYF
TRBD1 | NA | TRBJ1-2 | TRBV9 | TGTGCCAGCAGCCCTGACGGACAGGGGCCCCTCTATGGCTACACCTTC | CASSPDGQGPLYGYTF
NA | NA | TRBJ1-2 | TRBV9 | TGTGCCAGCAGCGTAGACAGCAACTATGGCTACACCTTC | CASSVDSNYGYTF
NA | NA | TRBJ2-7 | TRBV5-6 | TGTGCCAGCAGCTTAGGAGGGTCCCAGCCCCAGTACTTC | CASSLGGSQPQYF
NA | NA | TRBJ1-6 | TRBV6-6 | TGTGCCAGCAGTTTGGGGGGACCACCCCTCCACTTT | CASSLGGPPLHF
NA | NA | TRBJ2-1 | TRBV9 | TGTGCCAGCAGCGTAGCTGCCGGGGCTAACAATGAGCAGTTCTTC | CASSVAAGANNEQFF
NA | NA | TRBJ2-2 | TRBV29-1 | TGCAGCGTTGATGGCTCCGGGGAGCTGTTTTTT | CSVDGSGELFF
NA | NA | TRBJ2-4 | TRBV11-2 | TGTGCCAGCAGTGTCAACAAAAACATTCAGTACTTC | CASSVNKNIQYF